These 17 T cell receptor beta chains were sequenced from one sample in a study of CD8 T cells in Susac syndrome. RNA in amounts of about 0.45 to 1 ug was reverse transcribed with random hexamers. TCRdb called the immunoSEQ multiplex PCR reads again in MiXCR, with one record for every CDR3 protein. This sample has 150,000 to 200,000 distinct CDR3 sequences, with nearly 97% found just once. Sequenced sample: CD4+ T cells from PBMCs. These receptor sequences come from a human donor with multiple sclerosis.

CDR3 residues: CASSPIPAPRGSPLHF. The CDR3 nucleotides are TGTGCCAGCTCACCCATCCCGGCTCCCCGAGGGTCACCCCTCCACTTT. This chain uses TRBV18 with TRBJ1-6; D gene uncertain. The V gene lost 3 bases and the J gene lost 10 bases, with 19 bases spanning the gap. The CDR3 has 16 residues. Germline lookup yields CDR1 KGHSH and CDR2 LQKENI. Drawing the rest from reference TRBV18 and TRBJ1-6, the complete variable domain is NAGVMQNPRHLVRRRGQEARLRCSPMKGHSHVYWYRQLPEEGLKFMVYLQKENIIDESGMPKERFSAEFPKEGPSILRIQQVVRGDSAAYFCASSPIPAPRGSPLHFGNGTRLTVT.

This chain uses TRBV5-1 with TRBJ1-6; 9 bases are shared with TRBD1. The germline V gene has CDR1 SGHRS and CDR2 YFSETQ. Trimming cost V 5 bases and J 10 bases; bases outside gene matches: 13. The CDR3 is 16 amino acids. The CDR3 protein is CASSLQTGTGQSPLHF. Written as DNA, the CDR3 is TGCGCCAGCAGTCTACAGACCGGGACAGGGCAATCACCCCTCCACTTT. Full variable domain (rest looked up from reference TRBV5-1 and TRBJ1-6): KAGVTQTPRYLIKTRGQQVTLSCSPISGHRSVSWYQQTPGQGLQFLFEYFSETQRNKGNFPGRFSGRQFSNSRSEMNVSTLELGDSALYLCASSLQTGTGQSPLHFGNGTRLTVT.

This chain connects TRBV20-1 to TRBJ1-4; weak D call: TRBD1 (5 bases). Per germline, CDR1 DFQATT and CDR2 SNEGSKA (reference sequence). The CDR3 consists of 15 residues. The germline V and J ends were trimmed by 1 base and 1 base, with 10 bases remaining between them. In nucleotides, the CDR3 is TGCAGTGCTAGAGCTCCGGGACGAACTAATGAAAAACTGTTTTTT. Translated, it gives CSARAPGRTNEKLFF.

The J gene is TRBJ2-7, the V gene TRBV6-5; maybe TRBD2 (6 bases). Germline V gene data show CDR1 as MNHEY and CDR2 as SVGAGI. The V and J ends lost 8 bases and 4 bases respectively, with 9 bases between them. The CDR3 is made up of 11 amino acids. The CDR3 loop reads CASAAGYEQYF. The CDR3 bases are TGTGCCAGCGCGGCGGGGTACGAGCAGTACTTC.

V usage is TRBV30 and J usage is TRBJ1-3; D is undetermined. Trimming removed 0 bases from V and 5 bases from J, with 8 bases in between. This CDR3 is 13 amino acids long. The germline gives CDR1 GTSNPN, CDR2 SVGIG (reference sequence). The CDR3 coding sequence is TGTGCCTGGAGTGTCCCACCCAGAAACACCATATATTTT. It specifies CAWSVPPRNTIYF.

The rearrangement uses TRBV30 and TRBJ1-5; 7 bases align to TRBD1. Germline assignment: CDR1 GTSNPN and CDR2 SVGIG (reference sequence). The CDR3 covers 13 residues. The junction had 4 bases not matched to a gene; V was cut back by 1 base and J by 7 bases. Here the CDR3 reads CAWSGQGHQPQHF. In nucleotides, the CDR3 is TGTGCCTGGAGTGGACAGGGTCACCAGCCCCAGCATTTT.

The genes are TRBV2 and TRBJ2-7, with 8 bases lining up with TRBD1. Germline CDR1 SNHLY, CDR2 FYNNEI. CDR3 length equals 16 residues. J was trimmed by 4 bases and V by 5 bases; bases with no gene match: 13. The CDR3 sequence: CASSSYLGTGGYEQYF. The CDR3 DNA reads as TGTGCCAGCAGTTCCTACCTAGGGACAGGAGGGTACGAGCAGTACTTC. The variable domain in full, with the rest retrieved from reference TRBV2 and TRBJ2-7, is EPEVTQTPSHQVTQMGQEVILRCVPISNHLYFYWYRQILGQKVEFLVSFYNNEISEKSEIFDDQFSVERPDGSNFTLKIRSTKLEDSAMYFCASSSYLGTGGYEQYFGPGTRLTVT.

The chain joins TRBV3-1 to TRBJ2-5; 8 bases are a match to TRBD2. V shed 2 bases, J shed 6 bases, and the junction held 14 bases outside the gene matches. Germline V gene sequence: CDR1 LGHDT, CDR2 YNNKEL (reference sequence). This CDR3 is built from 17 residues. Here the CDR3 DNA reads TGTGCCAGCAGCCAACTACGAACCGGGGGGGCCGGGAAGACCCAGTACTTC. It is translated as CASSQLRTGGAGKTQYF.

This rearrangement joins TRBV6-2 or TRBV6-3 to TRBJ2-5; possibly TRBD1 for D (6 bases). Trimming stripped 6 bases from V and 3 bases from J, with 17 bases between. There are 15 residues in the CDR3. CDR1 is MNHEY, CDR2 SVGEGT, per germline. CDR3 protein: CASRPRDPGEETQYF. The DNA of the CDR3 is TGTGCCAGCAGACCCAGGGATCCAGGGGAAGAGACCCAGTACTTC.

This clonotype was seen a few times. The V and J genes are TRBV2 and TRBJ2-7; 7 bases map to TRBD1. The CDR3 contains 13 residues. Germline CDR1 is SNHLY and CDR2 is FYNNEI. V trimming: 5 bases; J trimming: 1 base; junction bases outside the gene matches: 2. The CDR3 here is CASSWTGSYEQYF. CDR3 coding DNA: TGTGCCAGCAGTTGGACAGGTTCCTACGAGCAGTACTTC.

In this sample, this clonotype turned up once. The V gene is TRBV9, the J gene TRBJ2-1; D is perhaps TRBD2 (5 bases). This CDR3 spans 15 amino acids. Germline values: CDR1 SGDLS, CDR2 YYNGEE. Trimming pared 0 bases from V and 3 bases from J, leaving 10 bases between. This chain's CDR3 is CASSVEAVLYNEQFF. In DNA, the CDR3 is TGTGCCAGCAGCGTAGAAGCGGTCCTCTACAATGAGCAGTTCTTC.

The chain joins TRBV2 to TRBJ1-1; D may be TRBD1 (6 bases). This CDR3 comprises 15 residues. V was shortened by 6 bases and J by 11 bases, with 25 bases between the two germline ends. Germline V gene lookup returns CDR1 SNHLY and CDR2 FYNNEI. DNA of the CDR3: TGTGCCAGCAGACGAGATTTCTACAGGGTAGTGCGGGCTTTCTTT. This sequence encodes CASRRDFYRVVRAFF.

V usage is TRBV20-1 and J usage is TRBJ2-5; 8 bases are a match to TRBD2. CDR1 DFQATT and CDR2 SNEGSKA come from the germline V gene (reference sequence). This CDR3 is built from 15 residues. V shed 3 bases, J shed 5 bases, and the junction held 11 bases outside the gene matches. The CDR3 sequence: CSASGSGGPFETQYF. Written as DNA, the CDR3 is TGCAGTGCTAGCGGTTCGGGGGGGCCTTTTGAGACCCAGTACTTC.

The chain links TRBV11-2 to TRBJ2-7; D unresolved. Germline V gene sequence: CDR1 SGHAT, CDR2 FQNNGV. The CDR3 totals 13 residues. Trimming took 3 bases from V and 3 from J, leaving 9 bases between them. As DNA, the CDR3 is TGTGCCAGCAGCTTGAGGCTTCTCTACGAGCAGTACTTC. It translates to CASSLRLLYEQYF. Full variable domain (missing parts from reference TRBV11-2 and TRBJ2-7): EAGVAQSPRYKIIEKRQSVAFWCNPISGHATLYWYQQILGQGPKLLIQFQNNGVVDDSQLPKDRFSAERLKGVDSTLKIQPAKLEDSAVYLCASSLRLLYEQYFGPGTRLTVT.

V usage is TRBV29-1 and J usage is TRBJ1-1; 8 bases are shared with TRBD1. The CDR3 length is 13 residues. After removal of 7 bases from V and 3 bases from J, the junction contained 7 bases not matched to a gene. The germline V gene encodes CDR1 SQVTM and CDR2 ANQGSEA. CDR3 bases: TGCAGCGCCCGGGACAGGATGGACACTGAAGCTTTCTTT. It codes for CSARDRMDTEAFF. The full variable domain, its missing parts supplied by reference TRBV29-1 and TRBJ1-1, is SAVISQKPSRDICQRGTSLTIQCQVDSQVTMMFWYRQQPGQSLTLIATANQGSEATYESGFVIDKFPISRPNLTFSTLTVSNMSPEDSSIYLCSARDRMDTEAFFGQGTRLTVV.

This rearrangement joins TRBV24-1 to TRBJ1-1, with 7 nucleotides matching TRBD1. Looked up from germline, CDR1 is KGHDR and CDR2 is SFDVKD. This CDR3 has 12 amino acids. The trim removed 3 bases at V and 7 bases at J, leaving 1 base unmatched. The CDR3 nucleotides are TGTGCCACCAGTGATAGACAGGGTGAAGCTTTCTTT. Protein product: CATSDRQGEAFF.

The chain links TRBV4-1 to TRBJ2-7; D not certain. In germline, CDR1 is MGHRA, CDR2 YSYEKL. This CDR3 is built from 17 residues. Trimming removed 2 bases from V and 1 base from J, with 18 bases in between. The CDR3: CASSQSSGQAFSYEQYF. The DNA for the CDR3 is TGCGCCAGCAGCCAATCCTCGGGTCAGGCGTTTTCCTACGAGCAGTACTTC.